The 32 T cell receptor delta chains given below trace back to one sample, sequenced in a study of γδ T cells in repeated Plasmodium falciparum infection. Gammadelta T cells were flow-sorted from PBMC into Vgamma9/Vdelta2+ and Vdelta2-negative populations for bulk analysis. TCRdb re-called the multiplex PCR reads via CATT. The sample yields more than 45,000 delta-chain clones, around 1.5% seen once. Sequencing used gamma-delta T cells from blood. The receptors derive from a pool of human donors (malaria-infected and uninfected, not separated).

Worth noting for this clone: It is likely a read error: a sequence one base away is far more abundant. Distinct nucleotide sequences in the sample also encode this CDR3. J is TRDJ1 and V is TRDV1; D is perhaps TRDD3 (6 bases). This CDR3 has 19 amino acids. CDR1 and CDR2 from the germline V gene are TSWWSYY and QGS. CDR3 coding DNA: TGTGCTCTTGGGGGCCGGAGAACTGGGCAACCTAGGCTCACCGATAAGCTCATCTTT. Translated, it gives CALGGRRTGQPRLTDKLIF.

Concerning this clone: TCRdb's entry gives the protein of a much larger clone, which mismatches this DNA's translation at residue 6, likely from a read error; the protein reported here is translated from the DNA. The rearrangement uses TRDV1 and TRDJ1, with 9 bases fitting TRDD2. TCRdb records no J gene; here it was assigned by comparing the DNA to germline. This CDR3 region has 18 residues. Germline CDR1 reads TSWWSYY; CDR2 reads QGS. The J segment lost 7 bases and the V segment lost 2 bases, leaving 17 bases of the junction unmatched. CDR3 sequence (DNA): TGTGCTCTTGGGGAAGCCTTCCTACGTCCGGGGGGGCTTCTTAAACTCATCTTT. Amino acid sequence: CALGEAFLRPGGLLKLIF.

This clone is labeled medium-sized. The same CDR3 also results from other DNA sequences found in this sample. The V call is TRDV1, the J call TRDJ1; a possible D gene is TRDD3 (6 bases). Germline V gives CDR1 TSWWSYY, CDR2 QGS. CDR3 length equals 24 residues. V was pared by 5 bases and J by 0 bases, with 40 bases between. The CDR3 region is CALGTLRRGAIPVSVLGDTDKLIF. CDR3 coding DNA: TGTGCTCTTGGGACCCTCCGGAGGGGGGCAATTCCTGTTTCTGTACTGGGTGACACCGATAAACTCATCTTT.

This clone was seen more than once but under ten times. The chain is built from TRDV1 and TRDJ1, with 8 bases aligning to TRDD3. Matching the DNA to germline supplied the J gene, which TCRdb does not give. This CDR3 is 21 amino acids long. Germline trimming cut 5 bases from V and 2 bases from J; bases unmatched to any gene: 25. Germline V gene lookup returns CDR1 TSWWSYY and CDR2 QGS. The CDR3 bases are TGTGCTCTTGGGCCCCAGAGGGCGTCCTTTGGGATACGGGGAAGGACCGATAAACTCATCTTT. Residues: CALGPQRASFGIRGRTDKLIF.

This clone has only a few counts. The protein held in TCRdb is that of a much larger clone and does not match this DNA's translation at residue 17, likely because of a read error; the protein shown is translated from the DNA. The chain's CDR3 is CALGEQSIRYPIVGDTLRYTDKLTF. CDR3 DNA sequence: TGTGCTCTCGGGGAACAAAGTATCAGGTACCCCATTGTGGGGGATACGCTCAGGTACACCGATAAACTCACCTTT. With the J gene uncalled, the V gene is TRDV1; the table's D call, TRDD3, was not checked against the DNA. CDR1 is TSWWSYY, CDR2 QGS, per germline. The CDR3 has 25 residues.

Concerning this clone itself: TCRdb lists the protein of a much larger clone for this DNA, which differs at residue 8, so this is likely a read error; the protein given here is translated from the DNA itself. J is TRDJ1 and V is TRDV3, with D perhaps TRDD2 (6 bases). The length of the CDR3 is 21 residues. V was shortened by 4 bases and J by 0 bases, with 36 bases between the two germline ends. Germline CDR1 is TVYSNPD and CDR2 is GDNSRS (reference sequence). The CDR3 is CASKWPSHFLPGRRHTDKLIF. The DNA of the CDR3 is TGTGCCTCTAAGTGGCCTTCCCACTTCCTCCCGGGGCGACGCCACACCGATAAACTCATCTTT.

The chain carries TRDV1 and TRDJ1; the D gene is possibly TRDD2 (6 bases). Germline V lookup: CDR1 TSWWSYY, CDR2 QGS. V was trimmed by 3 bases and J by 0 bases, leaving 32 bases between them. CDR3 length: 22 amino acids. The DNA for the CDR3 is TGTGCTCTTGGGGACCTGGCTTCCTCTTATAATACCCCCACCTGGTACACCGATAAACTCATCTTT. Its protein product is CALGDLASSYNTPTWYTDKLIF.

This clone was recorded at least ten times. A far larger clone is just one base off, so this is likely a read error. The sample contains more than one DNA sequence encoding this CDR3. The chain combines TRDV1 with TRDJ1, with TRDD3 identical over 8 bases. The J segment lost 2 bases and the V segment lost 6 bases, leaving 14 bases of the junction unmatched. This CDR3 region has 17 residues. Germline-derived CDR1 and CDR2 are TSWWSYY and QGS. As DNA, the CDR3 is TGTGCTCTTGGCTGGGGGAACACCCTTCAGTATACCGATAAACTCATCTTT. This encodes CALGWGNTLQYTDKLIF.

Only a few counts were recorded for this clone. TCRdb attributes to this sequence the protein of a much larger clone, which differs from the DNA translation at residue 4; a read error is likely, and the protein displayed is translated from the DNA. The chain recombines TRDV1 with TRDJ1; D remains unclear. There are 18 residues in the CDR3. Germline lookup yields CDR1 TSWWSYY and CDR2 QGS. This CDR3 reads CALEEHIPPGAVTDKLIF. The DNA for the CDR3 is TGTGCTCTTGAGGAACATATCCCCCCCGGGGCTGTTACCGATAAACTCATCTTT.

This clone appeared many times. The amino acid sequence in TCRdb belongs to a much larger clone and departs from this DNA's translation at residue 13, likely a sequencing read error; the sequence shown is translated from the DNA. This chain joins TRDV1 and TRDJ1, with TRDD3 as a possible D gene (5 bases). CDR1 TSWWSYY and CDR2 QGS come from the germline V gene. This CDR3 region has 14 residues. The CDR3: CALGEDRGDDKLTF. The CDR3 coding sequence is TGTGCTCTTGGGGAGGATAGAGGGGACGATAAACTCACCTTT.

This clone was found a few times. Translating this DNA gives a protein that differs at residue 16 from the TCRdb one, which belongs to a much larger clone; a read error is likely, and the protein shown is this translation. The chain has TRDV1 and TRDJ1; TRDD3 matches at 12 bases. Germline V gene lookup returns CDR1 TSWWSYY and CDR2 QGS. There are 20 residues in the CDR3. J was trimmed by 3 bases and V by 1 base; bases with no gene match: 15. The DNA of the CDR3 is TGTGCTCTTGGGGAACCCCTTACTGATTTACTGGGGGATACAGCCGATAAACTCATCTTT. It encodes CALGEPLTDLLGDTADKLIF.

Of note for this clone: The protein that TCRdb holds for this DNA derives from a much larger clone and differs from the translated DNA at residue 7, which likely indicates a read error; the protein shown here is translated from the DNA. The chain joins TRDV3 to TRDJ1, with 12 bases lining up with TRDD3. Trimming took 2 bases from V and 0 from J; bases not matched to a gene: 43. CDR3 length equals 28 residues. Per the germline V gene, CDR1 is TVYSNPD and CDR2 is GDNSRS (reference sequence). Here the CDR3 DNA reads TGTGCCTTTGGTGGTTCCTTCCCGCTGGGGGATACGGGGAGCGCATGTTTACGGATAGCTACGTACACCGATAAACTCATCTTT. Translation: CAFGGSFPLGDTGSACLRIATYTDKLIF.

The chain links TRDV2 to TRDJ1; 8 nucleotides match TRDD3. There are 14 residues in the CDR3. The V segment lost 5 bases and the J segment 6 bases; nucleotides outside the gene matches: 10. In germline, CDR1 is GEAIGNYY, CDR2 EKD. The CDR3 is CACVLRDTVYKLIF. The CDR3 coding sequence is TGTGCCTGTGTCCTCCGGGATACGGTTTATAAACTCATCTTT.

This clone was found many times. The translation of this DNA and the TCRdb protein of a much larger clone differ at residue 6, probably owing to a read error; the protein shown here is translated from the DNA. The V gene is TRDV1, the J gene TRDJ1; D is unclear. CDR1 is TSWWSYY and CDR2 is QGS in the germline V gene. The CDR3 contains 12 residues. V was clipped by 5 bases and J by 3 bases, with 7 bases between them. CDR3 coding DNA: TGTGCTCTTGGGATGAGGGCCGATAAACTCATCTTT. Protein: CALGMRADKLIF.

This clone was observed a few times. The likely explanation is a read error, given a far larger clone one base away. Other nucleotide sequences in the sample specify the same CDR3. The chain combines TRDV1 with TRDJ1; TRDD2 agrees at 9 bases. As TCRdb names no J gene, one was assigned here on the basis of a DNA match to germline. The CDR3 length is 19 residues. Per germline, CDR1 TSWWSYY and CDR2 QGS. The CDR3 region has the DNA TGTGCTCTTGGCGTCTCCCTTCCTACTGCTGGGGATGACACTGATAAACTCATCTTT. Translating it yields CALGVSLPTAGDDTDKLIF.

In its sample, this clone was seen a few times. The protein TCRdb gives is from a much larger clone and does not agree with this DNA's translation at residue 7, likely a read error; the protein shown here comes from the DNA. The chain has TRDV1 and TRDJ1; 8 bases agree with TRDD3. The CDR3 sequence is 21 residues long. V was clipped by 1 base and J by 0 bases; unmatched bases: 19. Looked up from germline, CDR1 is TSWWSYY and CDR2 is QGS. The CDR3 sequence is CALGERTFFPLLLGDTDKLIF. CDR3 nucleotide sequence: TGTGCTCTTGGGGAACGGACCTTTTTCCCACTTTTACTGGGGGACACCGATAAACTCATCTTT.

This clone was picked up a small number of times. A much larger clone differs from this one at a single base, so this may be a read error. The chain couples TRDV1 to TRDJ1, with 7 bases fitting TRDD3. The J gene is absent in TCRdb and was assigned here via DNA matching to germline. Germline V gene data show CDR1 as TSWWSYY and CDR2 as QGS. V shed 1 base, J shed 2 bases, and the junction held 34 bases outside the gene matches. CDR3 length equals 25 residues. CDR3 amino acids: CALGERGRLPPFWRWGTRATDKLIF. The CDR3 DNA reads as TGTGCTCTTGGGGAACGTGGAAGGCTTCCGCCTTTTTGGAGGTGGGGGACAAGGGCGACCGATAAACTCATCTTT.

This clone appeared a few times. The translation of this DNA and the TCRdb protein of a much larger clone differ at residue 18, probably owing to a read error; the protein shown here is translated from the DNA. The J gene is uncalled and the V gene is TRDV1; the table's D call, TRDD3, has no DNA check behind it. Per the germline V gene, CDR1 is TSWWSYY and CDR2 is QGS. The CDR3 spans 19 residues. The CDR3 DNA follows: TGTGCTCTTGGGGACCCCGTGCCTTCCTGCGGTGGGTACACCGATAAACTCACCTTT. It codes for CALGDPVPSCGGYTDKLTF.

Comments on this clone: This likely stems from a read error, as it lies one base from a far larger clone. Additional DNA sequences in this sample encode the identical CDR3. The chain combines TRDV3 with TRDJ1, with 12 bases that match TRDD3. Matching the DNA to germline supplied the J gene, which TCRdb does not give. The germline gives CDR1 TVYSNPD, CDR2 GDNSRS (reference sequence). The CDR3 extends over 18 amino acids. DNA of the CDR3: TGCGCCTTCAGGTTCCCTTACTGGGGGATACTGGCCACCGATAAACTCATCTTT. Encoded protein: CAFRFPYWGILATDKLIF.

Turning to this clone: At one of its ends the junction is not consistent with the germline gene, which may arise from a read error. The chain has TRDV1 and TRDJ1, with a possible D match to TRDD2 (6 bases). TCRdb records no J gene; here it was assigned by comparing the DNA to germline. Germline values: CDR1 TSWWSYY, CDR2 QGS. The CDR3 contains 20 residues. The chain's CDR3 is CALVEPPLSYSVIPPDKLIF. DNA of the CDR3: TGTGCTCTTGTGGAACCCCCCCTTTCCTATTCGGTCATTCCCCCTGATAAACTCATCTTT.

This clone has just a few counts. One base separates it from a far larger clone, so it is likely a read error. The sample has other DNA sequences that encode this CDR3 too. This sequence joins TRDV3 and TRDJ1; TRDD3 matches at 8 bases. The J gene, absent from TCRdb, was called here by matching the DNA to germline. Germline V gives CDR1 TVYSNPD, CDR2 GDNSRS (reference sequence). The CDR3 is 21 residues long. Germline trimming cut 5 bases from V and 0 bases from J; bases unmatched to any gene: 29. CDR3 in amino acids: CALKDFLRFFPGGDYTDKLIF. The CDR3 nucleotides read TGTGCCCTAAAAGACTTTCTACGTTTTTTTCCTGGGGGAGATTACACCGATAAACTCATCTTT.

This clone was seen a handful of times. TCRdb's protein, taken from a much larger clone, differs from this DNA's translation at residue 17, likely owing to a read error; the protein displayed comes from the DNA. The J gene went uncalled, whereas the V gene is TRDV2; the table calls TRDD3, which could not be checked here. There are 19 residues in the CDR3. Germline CDR1 is GEAIGNYY and CDR2 is EKD. In DNA, the CDR3 is TGTGCCTGTGACCGGGTGCTGGGGGATCTCTCCTGGGACACCCGACAGACGTTTTTC. Its protein product is CACDRVLGDLSWDTRQTFF.

As for this clone: This DNA translates differently at residue 17 from the TCRdb protein, which is that of a much larger clone; a read error is likely, and the protein shown is the DNA's own translation. The V gene is TRDV1, the J gene TRDJ1, with TRDD3 matching over 11 bases. TCRdb leaves out the J gene; it was filled in here by matching the DNA to germline. CDR3 length equals 20 residues. Germline loops: CDR1 TSWWSYY, CDR2 QGS. The CDR3 region has the DNA TGTGCTCTTGGGGAATTGGTCTGGGGGATACTCCTCCCTAACACCGATAGACTCATCTTT. It specifies CALGELVWGILLPNTDRLIF.

This clone was seen a handful of times. A far larger clone is only one base removed, so a read error is likely. This sample includes further DNA sequences coding for the same CDR3. The rearrangement uses TRDV2 and TRDJ1, with 9 bases matching TRDD3. TCRdb leaves out the J gene; it was filled in here by matching the DNA to germline. The CDR3 runs 18 residues. With V trimmed by 1 base and J by 1 base, 12 bases remained unmatched. Germline V gives CDR1 GEAIGNYY, CDR2 EKD. CDR3 nucleotides: TGTGCCTGTGACACGTCCCACTCTGGGGGATTGGGCACCGATAAACTCATCTTT. Its translation: CACDTSHSGGLGTDKLIF.

There are many counts of this clone. The likely explanation is a read error, given a far larger clone one base away. At the DNA level, this CDR3 is encoded by other sequences in the same sample as well. The gene calls are TRDV2 and TRDJ3; 12 bases match TRDD3. The length of the CDR3 is 18 residues. CDR1 and CDR2 (germline): GEAIGNYY, EKD. V lost 3 bases to trimming and J lost 4 bases; unmatched junction nucleotides: 6. CDR3 protein: CACDLLGDTHWDTRQMFF. CDR3 nucleotide sequence: TGTGCCTGTGACCTGCTGGGGGATACGCATTGGGACACCCGACAGATGTTTTTC.

The table lists this clone with a few counts. A single base is all that separates this from a far larger clone, so a read error is likely. V is TRDV1 and J is TRDJ1, with TRDD2 as a possible D gene (8 bases). In the absence of a J gene in TCRdb, the DNA was matched to germline to assign it here. The CDR3 extends over 21 amino acids. The germline V gene encodes CDR1 TSWWSYY and CDR2 QGS. Trimming pared 0 bases from V and 0 bases from J, leaving 26 bases between. CDR3 nucleotide sequence: TGTGCTCTTGGGGAACTCAGCTTCCTACGTAACTGGGGAGTCTACACCGATAAACTCATCTTT. Protein: CALGELSFLRNWGVYTDKLIF.

Points on this clone: The protein in TCRdb stems from a much larger clone and differs at residue 16 from this DNA's translation, likely a read error; here the protein is translated from the DNA. The rearrangement joins TRDV1 to TRDJ1; weak D call: TRDD3 (5 bases). The J gene was not available in TCRdb and was assigned here by matching the DNA to germline segments. V shed 0 bases and J shed 8 bases, with 31 bases lying between them. The CDR3 extends over 20 amino acids. In germline, CDR1 is TSWWSYY, CDR2 QGS. The CDR3 loop is CALGELLPLLGGMFTGKLIF. In nucleotides, the CDR3 is TGTGCTCTTGGGGAACTGCTGCCTCTCCTGGGAGGCATGTTCACCGGCAAACTCATCTTT.

This clone was detected ten times or more. This likely came from a read error, as a far larger clone is one base away. This sample also contains other DNA sequences that code for the same CDR3. The V gene is TRDV1, the J gene TRDJ1, with D possibly being TRDD3 (6 bases). Germline values: CDR1 TSWWSYY, CDR2 QGS. This CDR3 is built from 19 residues. With 4 bases removed from V and 4 bases from J, the gap between germline ends came to 28 bases. Written as DNA, the CDR3 is TGTGCTCTTGGGGGATTCGATAACTACGTACTGGGAGATATCGATAAACTCATCTTT. Translating gives CALGGFDNYVLGDIDKLIF.

This clone was recorded at least ten times. The chain uses TRDV1 and TRDJ1, with TRDD3 identical over 12 bases. The germline CDR1 and CDR2 sequences are TSWWSYY and QGS. CDR3 length: 21 residues. After removal of 0 bases from V and 0 bases from J, the junction contained 14 bases not matched to a gene. CDR3 protein: CALGELGLHWGILSYTDKLIF. The CDR3 bases are TGTGCTCTTGGGGAACTGGGACTCCACTGGGGGATACTCTCATACACCGATAAACTCATCTTT.

This clone has a count of ten or more. TCRdb has a much larger clone's protein, which differs at residue 12 from the translation of this DNA, likely because of a read error; what is shown is the protein translated from the DNA. This rearrangement joins TRDV1 to TRDJ1, with 8 nucleotides matching TRDD3. V shed 2 bases, J shed 3 bases, and the junction held 11 bases outside the gene matches. This CDR3 spans 17 amino acids. CDR1 is TSWWSYY, CDR2 QGS, per germline. The DNA for the CDR3 is TGTGCTCTTGGGGAAAGAACTTTGGGGGATTACGCCGATAAACTCATCTTT. As protein: CALGERTLGDYADKLIF.

As regards this clone: TCRdb's protein, taken from a much larger clone, differs from this DNA's translation at residue 9, likely owing to a read error; the protein displayed comes from the DNA. The chain is built from TRDV2 and TRDJ1, with TRDD3 matching over 13 bases. The CDR3 contains 23 residues. J gave up 0 bases and V 0 bases, and 21 bases lay outside the gene matches. Germline-derived CDR1 and CDR2 are GEAIGNYY and EKD. CDR3 nucleotides: TGTGCCTGTGACACCGAGTTCTCCGAACTGGGGGATACGCGCCAAACGTACACCGATAAACTCATCTTT. The encoded protein is CACDTEFSELGDTRQTYTDKLIF.

Regarding this clone: It is likely a read error: a sequence one base away is far more abundant. The same CDR3 can be traced to other DNA sequences in this sample. The chain joins TRDV1 to TRDJ1; 9 bases are shared with TRDD3. Here the J gene was assigned by germline matching of the DNA, as TCRdb has none. V dropped 1 base and J dropped 6; count of bases not matched to a gene: 12. Germline CDR1 and CDR2: TSWWSYY and QGS. CDR3 length: 17 residues. CDR3 loop: CALGEPGNTGGTNKLIF. The CDR3 DNA reads TGTGCTCTTGGGGAACCGGGAAATACTGGGGGAACAAATAAACTCATCTTT.